This TCR beta chain was retrieved from a study of shared clonotypes between healthy human individuals. Study-level background: Donors had three CD4 naive, three CD4 memory, two CD8 naive and one CD8 memory plate apiece.

Comment on this clone: Its antigen is not identified.

The repertoire was sequenced with immunoSEQ multiplex PCR; TCRdb's copy has only in-frame clones and lacks some. Of approximately 590,000 clones in the sample, over 95% are singletons; the top ten hold less than 0.13%. Study outcomes and limitations: Shared across a few donors were around 5% of the naive CD4 clonotypes.

Germline V gene sequence: CDR1 MGHRA, CDR2 YSYEKL. The CDR3 consists of 17 residues. The ends lost 4 bases at V and 8 bases at J; junction bases unmatched: 15. The naive CD8 population came from CD45RO-negative cells selected for CCR7, without terminally differentiated effector memory CD45RA+ cells. The sequenced sample consisted of naive CD8+ T cells sorted from blood. The receptor was derived from a woman aged 25 to 39 in good health. This sequence joins TRBV4-1 and TRBJ1-4; 8 bases map to TRBD1. CDR3 DNA sequence: TGCGCCAGCAGCCGGAAGACAGGGGAGATTCTCAAAGAAAAACTGTTTTTT. Its translation is CASSRKTGEILKEKLFF.